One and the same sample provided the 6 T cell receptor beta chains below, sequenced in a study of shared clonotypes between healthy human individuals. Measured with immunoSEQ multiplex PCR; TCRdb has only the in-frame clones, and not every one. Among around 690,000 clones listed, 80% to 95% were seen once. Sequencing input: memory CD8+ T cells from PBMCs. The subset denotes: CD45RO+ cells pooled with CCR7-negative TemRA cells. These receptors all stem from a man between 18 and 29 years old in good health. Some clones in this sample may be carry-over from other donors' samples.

CDR3: CASSQRGQGGVYEQYF. The CDR3 coding sequence is TGCGCCAGCAGCCAAAGGGGACAGGGGGGGGTCTACGAGCAGTACTTC. The V call is TRBV4-1, the J call TRBJ2-7; TRBD1 matches 11 bases. CDR3 length: 16 residues. With 2 bases clipped from V and 3 bases from J, the junction kept 6 bases outside the gene matches. Germline CDR1 is MGHRA and CDR2 is YSYEKL.

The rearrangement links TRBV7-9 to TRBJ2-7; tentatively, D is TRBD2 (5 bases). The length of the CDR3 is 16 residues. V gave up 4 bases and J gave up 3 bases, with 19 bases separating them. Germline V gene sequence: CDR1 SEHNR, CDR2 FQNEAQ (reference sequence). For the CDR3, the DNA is TGTGCCAGCAGCTATGACGGGTCTAGAGGGTACTACGAGCAGTACTTC. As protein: CASSYDGSRGYYEQYF.

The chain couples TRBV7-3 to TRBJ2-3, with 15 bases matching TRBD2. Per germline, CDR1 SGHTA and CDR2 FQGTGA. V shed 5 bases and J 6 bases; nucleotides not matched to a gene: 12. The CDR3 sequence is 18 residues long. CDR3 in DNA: TGTGCCAGCAGCCCGGGACTAGCGGGAGGCGCTAGCTGGGATACGCAGTATTTT. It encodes CASSPGLAGGASWDTQYF.

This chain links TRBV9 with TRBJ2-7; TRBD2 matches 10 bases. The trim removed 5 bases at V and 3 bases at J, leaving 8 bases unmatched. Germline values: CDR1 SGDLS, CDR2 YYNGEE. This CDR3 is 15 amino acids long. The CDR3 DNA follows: TGTGCCAGCAGTCTAGGGGCTAGCGGGAGCTACGAGCAGTACTTC. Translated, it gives CASSLGASGSYEQYF.

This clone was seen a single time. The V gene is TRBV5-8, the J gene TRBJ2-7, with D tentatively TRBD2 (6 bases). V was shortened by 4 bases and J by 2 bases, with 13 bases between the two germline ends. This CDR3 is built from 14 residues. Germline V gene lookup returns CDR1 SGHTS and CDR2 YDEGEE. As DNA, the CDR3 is TGTGCCAGCAGCCGGATGGGAGGAGCCTACGAGCAGTACTTC. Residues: CASSRMGGAYEQYF.

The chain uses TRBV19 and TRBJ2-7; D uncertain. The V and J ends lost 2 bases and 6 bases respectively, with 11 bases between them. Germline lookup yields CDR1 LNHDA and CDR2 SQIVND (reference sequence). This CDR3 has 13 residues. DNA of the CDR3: TGTGCCAGTAGTATACGGGTCGGAGTCGAGCAGTACTTC. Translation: CASSIRVGVEQYF.